The 16 T cell receptor beta chains in this list originate from one sample, sequenced in a study of T cell changes during pregnancy in multiple sclerosis. TCRdb's table, derived via immunoSEQ multiplex PCR, lists solely in-frame clones and lacks some. The sample lists 65,000 to 95,000 clones, 85% to 95% occurring once. The sample in question was peripheral blood, obtained after pregnancy. These receptors originate from a female donor in good health, enrolled as a control in a pregnancy study.

This chain uses TRBV7-9 with TRBJ2-1, with 10 bases lining up with TRBD2. J gave up 5 bases and V 6 bases, and 4 bases lay outside the gene matches. This CDR3 is built from 14 residues. Germline lookup yields CDR1 SEHNR and CDR2 FQNEAQ (reference sequence). The CDR3 loop reads CASSRTSGNNEQFF. CDR3 in DNA: TGTGCCAGCAGTCGGACTAGCGGTAACAATGAGCAGTTCTTC.

V is TRBV28 and J is TRBJ1-5, with D maybe TRBD1 (6 bases). V lost 3 bases to trimming and J lost 4 bases, with 13 bases between them. This CDR3 contains 15 residues. The germline CDR1 and CDR2 sequences are MDHEN and SYDVKM. The CDR3 bases are TGTGCCAGCAGTTTTTATACAGGGCTAAATCAGCCCCAGCATTTT. Encoded protein: CASSFYTGLNQPQHF.

This chain links TRBV7-9 with TRBJ2-1, with D possibly TRBD2 on 5 matching bases. V was cut by 5 bases and J by 8 bases, with 10 bases left in between. The CDR3 consists of 12 residues. In germline, CDR1 is SEHNR, CDR2 FQNEAQ (reference sequence). The CDR3 coding sequence is TGTGCCAGCAGCCAGGACTTGGATGAGCAGTTCTTC. Protein: CASSQDLDEQFF.

The genes are TRBV7-3 and TRBJ2-1; 7 bases fit TRBD1. Germline V gene sequence: CDR1 SGHTA, CDR2 FQGTGA. This CDR3 contains 14 residues. Trimming took 0 bases from V and 5 from J; bases not matched to a gene: 1. The CDR3 region is CASSLTGTDNEQFF. The DNA of the CDR3 is TGTGCCAGCAGCTTAACAGGGACAGACAATGAGCAGTTCTTC.

This clone was found once. The CDR3 protein is CASSWSWYLTYNEQFF. As DNA, the CDR3 is TGCGCCAGCAGCTGGAGTTGGTACCTAACCTACAATGAGCAGTTCTTC. The chain is built from TRBV5-1 and TRBJ2-1; D unresolved. CDR3 length: 16 residues. Germline lookup yields CDR1 SGHRS and CDR2 YFSETQ. With 3 bases removed from V and 2 bases from J, the gap between germline ends came to 15 bases.

The rearrangement joins TRBV7-9 to TRBJ2-3; 10 bases map to TRBD1. The germline V gene encodes CDR1 SEHNR and CDR2 FQNEAQ (reference sequence). The CDR3 has 15 amino acids. The trim removed 5 bases at V and 3 bases at J, leaving 5 bases unmatched. CDR3 in DNA: TGTGCCAGCAGCCGCCCGGGACAGGGGACAGATACGCAGTATTTT. It yields the protein CASSRPGQGTDTQYF.

The chain joins TRBV4-1 to TRBJ2-2; tentatively, D is TRBD2 (6 bases). Germline V gene sequence: CDR1 MGHRA, CDR2 YSYEKL. The ends were cut back, 5 bases at V and 5 bases at J, with 12 bases in the middle. CDR3 length: 14 amino acids. CDR3 residues: CASSRRVWTGELFF. In DNA, the CDR3 is TGCGCCAGCAGCAGGAGGGTTTGGACCGGGGAGCTGTTTTTT.

This clone was seen more than once but under ten times. V usage is TRBV19 and J usage is TRBJ1-4; TRBD1 matches at 9 bases. J lost 10 bases, V lost 5 bases, and 23 bases had no gene match. The length of the CDR3 is 19 residues. Germline CDR1 and CDR2: LNHDA and SQIVND (reference sequence). CDR3 region: CASSSRGTGYLASPGKLFF. CDR3 DNA sequence: TGTGCCAGTAGTTCACGCGGGACAGGGTATTTGGCCTCGCCTGGAAAACTGTTTTTT.

This chain links TRBV2 with TRBJ2-1, with D maybe TRBD1 (5 bases). The CDR3 has 17 residues. The germline V gene encodes CDR1 SNHLY and CDR2 FYNNEI. V gave up 6 bases and J gave up 10 bases, with 28 bases separating them. CDR3 bases: TGTGCCAGCAGGAGTCACGCCAGGGAATTGGTGAGCTTGGAGCAGTTCTTC. This codes for CASRSHARELVSLEQFF.

As to this clone: A read error may produce the germline difference seen at one junction end. The chain joins TRBV18 to TRBJ2-3, with 8 bases that match TRBD2. CDR1 and CDR2 from the germline V gene are KGHSH and LQKENI. The CDR3 extends over 15 amino acids. The DNA of the CDR3 is TGTGTCAGCTCCCCCCCGGGACTAGGGGTCGATACGCAGTATTTT. Its translation: CVSSPPGLGVDTQYF.

V and J are TRBV28 and TRBJ2-3, with 11 bases lining up with TRBD2. In germline, CDR1 is MDHEN, CDR2 SYDVKM. Unmatched junction bases numbered 6, after V lost 4 bases and J lost 3 bases. The CDR3 runs to 16 residues. As DNA, the CDR3 is TGTGCCAGCAGTTCGGGACTAGCGGATCGGACAGATACGCAGTATTTT. It specifies CASSSGLADRTDTQYF. The full variable domain, with the rest looked up from reference TRBV28 and TRBJ2-3, is DVKVTQSSRYLVKRTGEKVFLECVQDMDHENMFWYRQDPGLGLRLIYFSYDVKMKEKGDIPEGYSVSREKKERFSLILESASTNQTSMYLCASSSGLADRTDTQYFGPGTRLTVL.

The chain links TRBV5-6 to TRBJ1-6; TRBD1 aligns across 9 bases. V trimming: 3 bases; J trimming: 6 bases; junction bases outside the gene matches: 7. The germline V gene has CDR1 SGHDT and CDR2 YYEEEE. CDR3 length: 16 residues. CDR3 sequence (DNA): TGTGCCAGCAGCTCCGACAGGGGGGAAGTTAATTCACCCCTCCACTTT. As protein: CASSSDRGEVNSPLHF.

This clone was seen just once. The rearrangement uses TRBV15 and TRBJ1-2, with D tentatively TRBD1 (6 bases). This CDR3 is 14 amino acids long. V gave up 1 base and J gave up 8 bases, with 14 bases separating them. Germline values: CDR1 LNHNV, CDR2 YYDKDF (reference sequence). In DNA, the CDR3 is TGTGCCACCAGCAGAGCCGCAGGGGTGAGAGGCTACACCTTC. Protein sequence: CATSRAAGVRGYTF.

CDR3: CASRKQDRAFYGYTF. CDR3 in DNA: TGTGCCAGCAGGAAACAGGACAGGGCCTTCTATGGCTACACCTTC. The chain carries TRBV5-4 and TRBJ1-2; 8 bases match TRBD1. CDR3 length: 15 amino acids. With 5 bases clipped from V and 4 bases from J, the junction kept 10 bases outside the gene matches. In germline, CDR1 is SGHNT, CDR2 YYREEE (reference sequence).

The CDR3 reads CASSLIQAEAFF. CDR3 coding DNA: TGTGCCAGCAGCTTAATTCAGGCTGAAGCTTTCTTT. V and J are TRBV5-6 and TRBJ1-1; no clear D gene. Trimming removed 2 bases from V and 6 bases from J, with 8 bases in between. Per the germline V gene, CDR1 is SGHDT and CDR2 is YYEEEE. The CDR3 runs 12 residues.

The chain is built from TRBV28 and TRBJ1-2; D uncertain. Per germline, CDR1 MDHEN and CDR2 SYDVKM. V was shortened by 4 bases and J by 8 bases, with 17 bases between the two germline ends. The CDR3 is 14 residues long. The CDR3 coding sequence is TGTGCCAGCAGTTCCACGACCGAATTCAGGGGCTACACCTTC. Translated: CASSSTTEFRGYTF.